This T cell receptor (beta chain) emerged from a study of neurological immune-mediated disorders. One entry per CDR3 protein, called by TCRdb with MiXCR from the 5' RACE reads. The table shows roughly 60,000 distinct CDR3 sequences, with 4% to 5.5% occurring only once. CDR3 length: 15 residues. Germline assignment: CDR1 SGHTS and CDR2 YDEGEE. Trimming stripped 4 bases from V and 5 bases from J, with 19 bases between. This clonotype was seen a handful of times. The rearrangement joins TRBV5-8 to TRBJ2-7; D might be TRBD1 (5 bases). The source material was PBMCs. The receptor's source is a woman aged 45 to 65 with multiple sclerosis. DNA of the CDR3: TGTGCCAGCAGCCCTGGGTTCAAAAGGGGCGACGAGCAGTACTTC. Its protein product is CASSPGFKRGDEQYF.